This is a list of T cell receptor beta chains from one sample in a study of shared clonotypes between healthy human individuals. Produced via immunoSEQ multiplex PCR; TCRdb's table is partial and in-frame only. The sample has about 1.5 million clones; roughly 98% are singletons. Sequencing used naive CD4+ T cells sorted from blood. All receptors come from a man aged 25-45 years in good health. Both conserved end residues are trimmed from each CDR3. The order of the fields is J gene, CDR3 length, V gene, CDR3 protein.

>TRBJ2-1|13|TRBV5-1
ASSLEDRGYNEQF
>TRBJ2-7|12|TRBV5-6
ASKDQPLDYEQY
>TRBJ1-5|13|TRBV6-6
ASSWSRGVNQPQH
>TRBJ1-1|11|TRBV30
AWSVRWGQGAF
>TRBJ2-3|12|TRBV7-2
ASSLGGPTDTQY
>TRBJ2-7|11|TRBV5-1
ASSLAPWDEQY
>TRBJ1-1|12|TRBV7-9
ASSLGGAGTEAF
>TRBJ2-7|12|TRBV30
AWSVLASIYEQY
>TRBJ1-5|11|TRBV6-5
ASSYQGAQPQH
>TRBJ2-7|13|TRBV6-1
ASSESGTQSYEQY
>TRBJ2-3|14|TRBV7-9
TSSLIQALNTDTQY
>TRBJ2-2|15|TRBV29-1
SVVERGLAGATGELF
>TRBJ1-2|11|TRBV18
ASSPGANYGYT
>TRBJ2-1|13|TRBV19
ASSIREIPYNEQF
>TRBJ2-3|13|TRBV7-9
ASSSLWGDTDTQY
>TRBJ1-3|15|TRBV7-8
ASSLGSRRDKENTIY
>TRBJ2-5|13|TRBV11-2
ASSIPGQGRETQY
>TRBJ2-7|11|TRBV6-6
ASSPGNSYEQY
>TRBJ2-7|17|TRBV2
ASPGVGFQVGRVTYEQY
>TRBJ2-2|11|TRBV29-1
SAEGGAAGELF
>TRBJ2-2|10|TRBV5-1
ASSLHLGELF
>TRBJ2-7|11|TRBV11-3
ASSLGQEYEQY
>TRBJ2-1|10|TRBV9
ASSGTHNEQF
>TRBJ2-7|15|TRBV27
ASSLSSGTSDYYEQY
>TRBJ2-7|11|TRBV7-2
ASSIDGTYEQY
>TRBJ2-5|10|TRBV25-1
ASNRDVQTQY
>TRBJ1-2|14|TRBV2
ASSELSGGGTYGYT
>TRBJ2-7|12|TRBV19
ASSGQGAGYEQY
>TRBJ2-7|10|TRBV9
ASSQTAYEQY
>TRBJ1-2|13|TRBV15
ATSRRSRANYGYT
>TRBJ2-7|15|TRBV2
ASRGTGGPLDSYEQY
>TRBJ2-3|11|TRBV6-5
ASSPIGTDTQY
>TRBJ2-1|14|TRBV18
ASSLSLADLYNEQF
>TRBJ1-4|13|TRBV4-1
ASSQTGGGNEKLF
>TRBJ2-1|13|TRBV7-2
ASSPDRADYNEQF
>TRBJ2-1|19|TRBV7-6
ASSLETGTSGGPAVYNEQF
>TRBJ2-1|14|TRBV14
ASSKRAGLAGSVQF
>TRBJ2-1|13|TRBV5-5
ASSLAGSSYNEQF
>TRBJ2-4|15|TRBV5-1
ASSQRGQGVAKNIQY
>TRBJ2-2|13|TRBV28
ASSLIDPFAGELF
>TRBJ2-2|10|TRBV30
FGRAASGELF
>TRBJ2-2|17|TRBV14
ASSIDAGLAGGHTGELF
>TRBJ1-1|13|TRBV7-9
ASSKSGHFSTEAF
>TRBJ1-4|12|TRBV19
ASTLQGADEKLF
>TRBJ1-1|11|TRBV18
ASSPAEGGEAF
>TRBJ2-7|13|TRBV7-2
ASSLEGTSDYEQY
>TRBJ2-5|11|TRBV27
ASSLLHSETQY
>TRBJ1-5|12|TRBV5-1
ASSDRGGNQPQH
>TRBJ2-7|11|TRBV6-6
ASSPGQPYEQY
>TRBJ2-2|12|TRBV6-5
ASSNQGRTGELF
>TRBJ2-1|13|TRBV19
ASSIAQGYYNEQF
>TRBJ2-3|14|TRBV10-1
ASSDRIAGSTDTQY
>TRBJ1-2|11|TRBV6-5
ASSYLRNYGYT
>TRBJ1-1|14|TRBV18
ASSPPGGRVNTEAF
>TRBJ2-2|11|TRBV2
ASSPGPAGELF
>TRBJ2-5|12|TRBV4-3
ASSLVGGEETQY
>TRBJ2-1|18|TRBV9
ASSAGGLAGDDSSYNEQF
>TRBJ2-5|15|TRBV11-2
ASSLAMNAGRQETQY
>TRBJ2-3|17|TRBV18
ASSPQKREAVPRGDTQY
>TRBJ1-1|12|TRBV5-1
ASSFLGGNTEAF